This T cell receptor beta chain was captured in a study of blood T cell repertoires in COVID-19. Per the original methods: Counts of nucleated cells, estimated from reference gene primer amplification, were obtained. The data were produced by immunoSEQ multiplex PCR, yet TCRdb's version contains in-frame clones alone and is incomplete. For V, J and clone size, that table is used; D and trimming come from the DNA. The sample records around 200,000 clones, 75% to 90% being singletons. V gave up 1 base and J gave up 7 bases, with 8 bases separating them. The CDR3 is made up of 13 amino acids. Germline-derived CDR1 and CDR2 are ENHRY and SYGVKD.

The TCR comes from a woman between 35 and 50 years old with COVID-19, enrolled during active disease. Specimen: peripheral blood. This chain connects TRBV10-3 to TRBJ1-5; a weak D match, TRBD1 (5 bases). The CDR3 DNA reads as TGTGCCATCAGTGAGTTAGGGGCCCAGCCCCAGCATTTT. As protein: CAISELGAQPQHF.